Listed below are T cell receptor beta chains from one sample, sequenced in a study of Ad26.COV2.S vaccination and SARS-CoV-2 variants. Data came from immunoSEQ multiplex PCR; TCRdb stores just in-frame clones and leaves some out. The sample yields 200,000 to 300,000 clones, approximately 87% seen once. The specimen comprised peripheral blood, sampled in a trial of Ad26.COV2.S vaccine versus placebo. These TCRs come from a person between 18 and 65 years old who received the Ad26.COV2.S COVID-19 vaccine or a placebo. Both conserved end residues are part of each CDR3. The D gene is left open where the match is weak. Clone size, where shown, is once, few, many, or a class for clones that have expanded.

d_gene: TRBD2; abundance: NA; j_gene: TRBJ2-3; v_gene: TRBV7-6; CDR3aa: CASSGLAATDTQYF; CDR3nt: TGTGCCAGCAGTGGACTAGCGGCAACAGATACGCAGTATTTT
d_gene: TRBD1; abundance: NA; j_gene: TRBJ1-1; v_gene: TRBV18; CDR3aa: CASSETGWEAFF; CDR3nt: TGTGCCAGCTCAGAGACAGGGTGGGAAGCTTTCTTT
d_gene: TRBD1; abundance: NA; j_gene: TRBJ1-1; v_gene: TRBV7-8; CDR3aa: CASSLARGTGGWDTEAFF; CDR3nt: TGTGCCAGCAGCTTAGCGCGGGGGACAGGCGGGTGGGACACTGAAGCTTTCTTT
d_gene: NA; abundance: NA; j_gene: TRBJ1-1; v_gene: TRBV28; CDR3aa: CASSLLGGAVNTEAFF; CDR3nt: TGTGCCAGCAGTTTATTGGGGGGGGCTGTGAACACTGAAGCTTTCTTT
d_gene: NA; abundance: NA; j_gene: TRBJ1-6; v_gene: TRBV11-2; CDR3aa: CASSSLSGTNSPLHF; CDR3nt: TGTGCCAGCAGCTCCCTCTCCGGTACGAATTCACCCCTCCACTTT
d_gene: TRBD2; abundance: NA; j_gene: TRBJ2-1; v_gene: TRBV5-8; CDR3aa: CASSWTSGRSSSYNEQFF; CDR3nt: TGTGCCAGCAGCTGGACTAGCGGGAGGTCGAGCTCCTACAATGAGCAGTTCTTC
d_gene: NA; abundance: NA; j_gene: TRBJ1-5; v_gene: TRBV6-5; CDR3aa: CASRSNQPQHF; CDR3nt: TGTGCCAGCAGAAGCAATCAGCCCCAGCATTTT
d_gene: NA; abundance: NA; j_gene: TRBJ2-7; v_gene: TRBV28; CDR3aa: CASSSRTSFREQYF; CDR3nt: TGTGCCAGCAGTTCTCGGACGTCTTTTCGGGAGCAGTACTTC
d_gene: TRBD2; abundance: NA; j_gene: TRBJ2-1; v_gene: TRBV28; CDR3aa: CASSSPGILAGGDYNEQFF; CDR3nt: TGTGCCAGCAGTTCGCCCGGGATACTAGCGGGAGGTGACTACAATGAGCAGTTCTTC
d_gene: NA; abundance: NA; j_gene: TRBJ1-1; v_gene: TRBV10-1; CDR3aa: CASSESTGNTEAFF; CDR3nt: TGCGCCAGCAGTGAGTCGACCGGGAACACTGAAGCTTTCTTT
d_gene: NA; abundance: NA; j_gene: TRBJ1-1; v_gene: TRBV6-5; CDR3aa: CASSYSAGLMNTEAFF; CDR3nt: TGTGCCAGCAGTTACTCGGCAGGGTTGATGAACACTGAAGCTTTCTTT
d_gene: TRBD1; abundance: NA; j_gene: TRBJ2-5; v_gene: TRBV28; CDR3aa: CASSLSVGGASQYF; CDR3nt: TGTGCCAGCAGTTTATCGGTAGGGGGCGCGTCCCAGTACTTC
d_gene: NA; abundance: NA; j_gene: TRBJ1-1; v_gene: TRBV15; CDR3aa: CATSVGSWNTEAFF; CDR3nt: TGTGCCACATCGGTCGGCTCCTGGAACACTGAAGCTTTCTTT
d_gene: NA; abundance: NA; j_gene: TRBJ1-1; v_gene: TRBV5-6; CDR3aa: CASSLAVSNTEAFF; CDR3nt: TGTGCCAGCAGCTTGGCCGTATCGAACACTGAAGCTTTCTTT
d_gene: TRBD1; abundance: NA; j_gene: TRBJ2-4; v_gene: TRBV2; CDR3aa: CASSEAGQMVTSIQYF; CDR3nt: TGTGCCAGCAGTGAAGCGGGACAGATGGTAACATCGATTCAGTACTTC
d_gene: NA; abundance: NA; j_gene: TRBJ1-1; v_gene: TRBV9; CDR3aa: CASSGGGRLSTEAFF; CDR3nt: TGTGCCAGCAGCGGGGGAGGGAGGCTGAGCACTGAAGCTTTCTTT
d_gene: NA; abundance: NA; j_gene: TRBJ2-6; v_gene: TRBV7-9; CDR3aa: CASSLTVSGANVLTF; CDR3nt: TGTGCCAGCAGCTTAACTGTCTCTGGGGCCAACGTCCTGACTTTC
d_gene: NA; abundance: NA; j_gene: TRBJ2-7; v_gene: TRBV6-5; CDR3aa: CASNPLASYEQYF; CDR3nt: TGTGCCAGCAACCCACTAGCTTCCTACGAGCAGTACTTC
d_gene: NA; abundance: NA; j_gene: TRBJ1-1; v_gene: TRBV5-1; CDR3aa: CASRVRMNTEAFF; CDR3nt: TGCGCCAGCAGAGTCCGAATGAACACTGAAGCTTTCTTT
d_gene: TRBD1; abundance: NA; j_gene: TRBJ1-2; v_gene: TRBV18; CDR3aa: CASSPRDRGGYTF; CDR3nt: TGTGCCAGCTCCCCCCGGGACAGGGGTGGCTACACCTTC
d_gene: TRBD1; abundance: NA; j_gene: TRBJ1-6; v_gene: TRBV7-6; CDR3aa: CASSLGTGGSNSPLHF; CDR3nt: TGTGCCAGCAGCCTCGGGACAGGGGGCTCGAATTCACCCCTCCACTTT
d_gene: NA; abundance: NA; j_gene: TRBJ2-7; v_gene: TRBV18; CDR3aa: CASSPTPNPTPYEQYF; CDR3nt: TGTGCCAGCTCACCGACTCCGAACCCCACCCCCTACGAGCAGTACTTC
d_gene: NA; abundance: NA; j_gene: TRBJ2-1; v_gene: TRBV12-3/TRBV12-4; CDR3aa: CASMSTPSNEQFF; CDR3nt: TGTGCCAGCATGTCGACTCCCTCCAATGAGCAGTTCTTC
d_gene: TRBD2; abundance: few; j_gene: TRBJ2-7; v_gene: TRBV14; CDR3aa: CASSQVAGADDEQYF; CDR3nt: TGTGCCAGCAGCCAAGTTGCGGGAGCCGACGACGAGCAGTACTTC
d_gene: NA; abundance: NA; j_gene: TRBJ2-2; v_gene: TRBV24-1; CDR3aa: CATSASRPGDTGELFF; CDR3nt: TGTGCCACCAGTGCTTCGCGCCCCGGGGACACCGGGGAGCTGTTTTTT
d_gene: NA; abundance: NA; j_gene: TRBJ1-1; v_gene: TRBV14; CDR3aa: CASSQGGVPVDAFF; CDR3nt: TGTGCCAGCAGCCAAGGGGGAGTACCCGTTGATGCTTTCTTT
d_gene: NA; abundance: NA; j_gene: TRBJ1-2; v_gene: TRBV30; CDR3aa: CAWSVVQGGSYGYTF; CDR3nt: TGTGCCTGGAGTGTTGTACAGGGAGGAAGCTATGGCTACACCTTC
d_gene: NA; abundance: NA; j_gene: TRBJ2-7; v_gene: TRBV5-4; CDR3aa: CASSGLSYEQYF; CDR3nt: TGTGCCAGCAGCGGTCTCTCCTACGAGCAGTACTTC
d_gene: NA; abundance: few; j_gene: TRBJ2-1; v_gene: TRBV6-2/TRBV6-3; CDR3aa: CASSSALANEQFF; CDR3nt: TGTGCCAGCAGTTCGGCGCTAGCAAATGAGCAGTTCTTC
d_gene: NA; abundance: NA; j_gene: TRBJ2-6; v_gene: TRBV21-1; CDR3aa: CASSKKAPGQEISGANVLTF; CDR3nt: TGTGCCAGCAGCAAAAAGGCGCCGGGACAGGAGATCTCTGGGGCCAACGTCCTGACTTTC
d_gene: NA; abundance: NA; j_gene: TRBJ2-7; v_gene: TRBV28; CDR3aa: CASSPLRGRSPEQYF; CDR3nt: TGTGCCAGCAGTCCTCTAAGGGGCCGTTCCCCCGAGCAGTACTTC
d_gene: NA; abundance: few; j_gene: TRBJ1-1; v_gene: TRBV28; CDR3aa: CASSLSWPLGAFF; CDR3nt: TGTGCCAGCAGTTTATCGTGGCCCCTTGGGGCTTTCTTT
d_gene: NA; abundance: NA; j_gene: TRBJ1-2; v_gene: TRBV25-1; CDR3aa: CASSEGLYGYTF; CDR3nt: TGTGCCAGCAGTGAGGGCCTCTATGGCTACACCTTC
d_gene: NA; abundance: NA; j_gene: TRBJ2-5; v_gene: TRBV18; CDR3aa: CASSRIQETQYF; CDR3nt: TGTGCCAGCTCCAGAATTCAAGAGACCCAGTACTTC
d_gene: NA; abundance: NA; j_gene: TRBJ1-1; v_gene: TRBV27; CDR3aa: CASSLWGNTEAFF; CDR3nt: TGTGCCAGCAGTTTATGGGGGAACACTGAAGCTTTCTTT
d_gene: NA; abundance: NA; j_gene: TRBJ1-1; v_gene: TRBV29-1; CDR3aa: CSANQGGTEAFF; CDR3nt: TGCAGCGCTAATCAAGGAGGAACTGAAGCTTTCTTT
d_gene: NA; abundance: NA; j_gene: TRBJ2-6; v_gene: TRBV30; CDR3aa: CAWRGSGANVLTF; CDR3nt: TGTGCCTGGAGGGGGTCTGGGGCCAACGTCCTGACTTTC
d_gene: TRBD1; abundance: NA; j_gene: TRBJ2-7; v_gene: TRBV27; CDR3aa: CASSLTGVYEQYF; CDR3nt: TGTGCCAGCAGTTTAACAGGGGTATACGAGCAGTACTTC
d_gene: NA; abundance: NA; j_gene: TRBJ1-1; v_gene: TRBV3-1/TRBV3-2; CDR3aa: CASSQGTTGRAFF; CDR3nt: TGTGCCAGCAGCCAAGGCACTACAGGGCGAGCTTTCTTT
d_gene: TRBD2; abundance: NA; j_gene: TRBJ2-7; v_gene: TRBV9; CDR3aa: CASSVPGLALDEQYF; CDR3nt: TGTGCCAGCAGCGTCCCGGGACTAGCGCTAGACGAGCAGTACTTC
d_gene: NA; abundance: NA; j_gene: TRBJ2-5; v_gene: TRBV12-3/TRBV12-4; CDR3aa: CASSLDTRKTQYF; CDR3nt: TGTGCCAGCAGTTTGGACACCCGAAAGACCCAGTACTTC
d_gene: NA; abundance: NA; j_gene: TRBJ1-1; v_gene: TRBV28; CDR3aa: CASSLWSGEAFF; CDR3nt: TGTGCCAGCAGTTTATGGTCAGGGGAGGCTTTCTTT
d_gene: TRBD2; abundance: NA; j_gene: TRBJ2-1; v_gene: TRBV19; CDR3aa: CASSISAGGPYEQFF; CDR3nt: TGTGCCAGTAGTATATCTGCGGGAGGGCCATACGAGCAGTTCTTC
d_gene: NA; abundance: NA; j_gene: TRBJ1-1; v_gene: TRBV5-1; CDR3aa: CASSFGGNTEAFF; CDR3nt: TGCGCCAGCAGCTTTGGCGGGAACACTGAAGCTTTCTTT
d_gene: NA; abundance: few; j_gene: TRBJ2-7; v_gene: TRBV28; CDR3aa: CASGPIYEQYF; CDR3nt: TGTGCCAGCGGCCCGATCTACGAGCAGTACTTC
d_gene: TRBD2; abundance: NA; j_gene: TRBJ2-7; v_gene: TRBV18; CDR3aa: CASSQGLAYEQYF; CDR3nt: TGTGCCAGCTCACAAGGACTAGCTTACGAGCAGTACTTC
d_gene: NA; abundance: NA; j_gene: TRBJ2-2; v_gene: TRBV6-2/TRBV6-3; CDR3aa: CASSYLFLTPSANTGELFF; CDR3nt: TGTGCCAGCAGTTACCTCTTCCTGACCCCGTCCGCGAACACCGGGGAGCTGTTTTTT
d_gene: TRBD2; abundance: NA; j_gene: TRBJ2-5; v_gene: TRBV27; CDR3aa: CASTGLAGEGKGETQYF; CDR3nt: TGTGCCAGCACTGGACTAGCGGGAGAAGGTAAGGGGGAGACCCAGTACTTC
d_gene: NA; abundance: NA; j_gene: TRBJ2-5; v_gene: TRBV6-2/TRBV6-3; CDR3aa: CASSLHPWETQYF; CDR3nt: TGTGCCAGCAGCCTCCACCCCTGGGAGACCCAGTACTTC
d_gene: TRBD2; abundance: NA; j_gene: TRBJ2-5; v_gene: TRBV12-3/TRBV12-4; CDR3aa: CATGTSGQETQYF; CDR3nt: TGTGCCACCGGGACTAGCGGACAAGAGACCCAGTACTTC
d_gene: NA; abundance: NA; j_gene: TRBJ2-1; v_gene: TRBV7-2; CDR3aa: CASATGGSSYNEQFF; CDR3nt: TGTGCCAGCGCAACGGGTGGTAGCTCCTACAATGAGCAGTTCTTC
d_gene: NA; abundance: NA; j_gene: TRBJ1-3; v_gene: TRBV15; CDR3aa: CATSRVGGGGNTIYF; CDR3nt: TGTGCCACCAGCAGAGTGGGAGGGGGAGGAAACACCATATATTTT
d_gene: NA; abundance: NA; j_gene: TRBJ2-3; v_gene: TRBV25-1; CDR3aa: CASSAGDTQYF; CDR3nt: TGTGCCAGCAGTGCAGGAGATACGCAGTATTTT
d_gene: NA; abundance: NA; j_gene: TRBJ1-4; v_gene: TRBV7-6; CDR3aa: CASSLGPTRAEKLFF; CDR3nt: TGTGCCAGCAGCTTAGGTCCGACCAGGGCTGAAAAACTGTTTTTT
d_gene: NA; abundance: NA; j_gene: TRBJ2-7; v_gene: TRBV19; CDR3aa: CASTPSGTYEQYF; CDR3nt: TGTGCCAGTACCCCTTCAGGTACCTACGAGCAGTACTTC
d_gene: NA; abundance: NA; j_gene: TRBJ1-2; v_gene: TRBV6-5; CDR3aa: CASSYDQGYTF; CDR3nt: TGTGCCAGCAGTTACGATCAGGGCTACACCTTC
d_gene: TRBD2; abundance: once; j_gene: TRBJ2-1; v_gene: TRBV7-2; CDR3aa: CASSLVTSANNEQFF; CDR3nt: TGTGCCAGCAGCTTGGTGACTAGCGCTAACAATGAGCAGTTCTTC
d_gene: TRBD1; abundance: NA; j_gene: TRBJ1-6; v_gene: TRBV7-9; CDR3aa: CASSPEGGQGNNSPLHF; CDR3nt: TGTGCCAGCAGCCCCGAGGGGGGACAGGGAAATAATTCACCCCTCCACTTT
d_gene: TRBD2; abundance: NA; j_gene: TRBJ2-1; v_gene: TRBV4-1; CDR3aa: CASSQELAGGDPSYNEQFF; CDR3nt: TGCGCCAGCAGCCAAGAACTAGCGGGAGGGGACCCATCCTACAATGAGCAGTTCTTC
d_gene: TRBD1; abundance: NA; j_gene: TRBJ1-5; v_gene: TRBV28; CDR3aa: CASGRQGVGSNQPQHF; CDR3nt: TGTGCCAGCGGGAGACAGGGGGTGGGTAGCAATCAGCCCCAGCATTTT